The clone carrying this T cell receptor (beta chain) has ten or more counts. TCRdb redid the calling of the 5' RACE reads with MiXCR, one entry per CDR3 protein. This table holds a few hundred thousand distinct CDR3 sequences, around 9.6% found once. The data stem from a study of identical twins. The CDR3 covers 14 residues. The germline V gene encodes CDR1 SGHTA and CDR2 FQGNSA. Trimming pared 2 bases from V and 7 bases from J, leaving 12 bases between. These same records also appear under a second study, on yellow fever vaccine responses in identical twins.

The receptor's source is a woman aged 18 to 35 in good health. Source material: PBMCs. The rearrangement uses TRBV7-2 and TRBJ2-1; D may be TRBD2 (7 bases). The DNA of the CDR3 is TGTGCCAGCAGCTTACAGGGGAGGGGGAATGAGCAGTTCTTC. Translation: CASSLQGRGNEQFF.